This T cell receptor (beta chain) came from a study of radiation and T cells in renal cell carcinoma. The CDR3 runs 16 residues. V was clipped by 4 bases and J by 0 bases; unmatched bases: 6. In germline, CDR1 is SGHRS, CDR2 YFSETQ. Profiling relied on immunoSEQ multiplex PCR, and the TCRdb table lists in-frame clones only, not all of them. The sample consists of about 140,000 clones, approximately 87% of them appearing once. Time point here: baseline pretreatment blood. Documented treatment: 15 Gy SBRT to primary tumor, nephrectomy 4 weeks later. Serial blood draws occurred at baseline and 2 and 4 weeks post-SBRT.

The starting material was blood, obtained from a patient whose treatment included radiotherapy and nephrectomy. The receptor was derived from a woman aged 45-60 years with renal cell carcinoma. The V and J genes are TRBV5-1 and TRBJ2-7, with 11 bases matching TRBD2. This CDR3 reads CASSLLAGGSSYEQYF. CDR3 DNA: TGCGCCAGCAGCCTCTTAGCGGGAGGGAGCTCCTACGAGCAGTACTTC.